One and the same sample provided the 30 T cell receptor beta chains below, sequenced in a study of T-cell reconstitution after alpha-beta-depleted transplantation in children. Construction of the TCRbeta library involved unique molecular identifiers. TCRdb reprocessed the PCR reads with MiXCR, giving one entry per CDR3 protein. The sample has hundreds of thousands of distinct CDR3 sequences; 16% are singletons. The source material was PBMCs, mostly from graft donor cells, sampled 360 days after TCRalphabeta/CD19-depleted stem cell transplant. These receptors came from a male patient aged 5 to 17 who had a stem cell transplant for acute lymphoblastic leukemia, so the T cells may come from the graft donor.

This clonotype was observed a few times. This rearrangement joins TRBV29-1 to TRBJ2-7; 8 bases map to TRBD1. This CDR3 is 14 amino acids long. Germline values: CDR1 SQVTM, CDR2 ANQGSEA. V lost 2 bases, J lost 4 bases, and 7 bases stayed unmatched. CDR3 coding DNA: TGCAGCGTTGAATTACGCAGGGGGCATTACGAGCAGTACTTC. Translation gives CSVELRRGHYEQYF.

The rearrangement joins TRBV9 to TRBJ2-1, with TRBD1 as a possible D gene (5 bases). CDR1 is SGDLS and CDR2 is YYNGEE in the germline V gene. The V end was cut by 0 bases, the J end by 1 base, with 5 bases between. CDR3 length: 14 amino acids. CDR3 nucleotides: TGTGCCAGCAGCGTAGACAGGTCCTACAATGAGCAGTTCTTC. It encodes CASSVDRSYNEQFF.

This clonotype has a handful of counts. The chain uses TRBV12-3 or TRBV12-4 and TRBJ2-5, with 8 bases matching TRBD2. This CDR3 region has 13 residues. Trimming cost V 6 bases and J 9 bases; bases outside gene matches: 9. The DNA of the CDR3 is TGTGCCAGCAGCGTACGGGAGGGCCCCGCCCAGTACTTC. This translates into CASSVREGPAQYF.

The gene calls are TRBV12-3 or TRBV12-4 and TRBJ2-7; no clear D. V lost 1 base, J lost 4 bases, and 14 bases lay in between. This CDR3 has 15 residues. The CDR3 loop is CASSLEAGPLYEQYF. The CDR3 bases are TGTGCCAGCAGTTTAGAGGCTGGCCCCCTATACGAGCAGTACTTC.

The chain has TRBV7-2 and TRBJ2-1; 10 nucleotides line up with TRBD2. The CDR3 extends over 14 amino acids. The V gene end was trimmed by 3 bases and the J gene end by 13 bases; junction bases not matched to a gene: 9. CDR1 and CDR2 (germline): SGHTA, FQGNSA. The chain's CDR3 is CASSFTGLAGDQFF. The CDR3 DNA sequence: TGTGCCAGCAGCTTTACAGGTCTAGCGGGAGACCAGTTCTTC.

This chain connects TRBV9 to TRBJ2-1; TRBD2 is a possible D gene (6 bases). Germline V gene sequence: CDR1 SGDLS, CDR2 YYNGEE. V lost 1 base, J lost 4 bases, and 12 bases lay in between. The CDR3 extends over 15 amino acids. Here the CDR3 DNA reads TGTGCCAGCAGCGTATTAGCGGACCAATACAATGAGCAGTTCTTC. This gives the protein CASSVLADQYNEQFF.

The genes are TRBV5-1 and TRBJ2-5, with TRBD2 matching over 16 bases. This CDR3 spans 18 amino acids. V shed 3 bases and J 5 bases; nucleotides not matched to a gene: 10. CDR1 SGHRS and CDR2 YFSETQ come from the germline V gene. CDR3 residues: CASSYLGLAGGPGETQYF. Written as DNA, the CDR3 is TGCGCCAGCAGCTACCTGGGACTAGCGGGAGGGCCGGGGGAGACCCAGTACTTC. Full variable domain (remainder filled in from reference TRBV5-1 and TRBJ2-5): KAGVTQTPRYLIKTRGQQVTLSCSPISGHRSVSWYQQTPGQGLQFLFEYFSETQRNKGNFPGRFSGRQFSNSRSEMNVSTLELGDSALYLCASSYLGLAGGPGETQYFGPGTRLLVL.

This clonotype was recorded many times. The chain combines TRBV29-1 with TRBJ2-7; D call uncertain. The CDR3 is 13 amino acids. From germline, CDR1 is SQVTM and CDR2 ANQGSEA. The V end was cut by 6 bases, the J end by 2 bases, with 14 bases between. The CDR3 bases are TGCAGCGTGTCCGAGACGGTTACCTACGAGCAGTACTTC. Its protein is CSVSETVTYEQYF.

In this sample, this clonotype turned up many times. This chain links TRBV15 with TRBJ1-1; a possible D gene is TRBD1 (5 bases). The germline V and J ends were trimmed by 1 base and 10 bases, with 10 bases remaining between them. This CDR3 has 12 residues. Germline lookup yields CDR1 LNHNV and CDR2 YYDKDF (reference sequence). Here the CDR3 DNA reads TGTGCCACCAGCAGAGTGGGGGAAGGAGCTTTCTTT. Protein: CATSRVGEGAFF.

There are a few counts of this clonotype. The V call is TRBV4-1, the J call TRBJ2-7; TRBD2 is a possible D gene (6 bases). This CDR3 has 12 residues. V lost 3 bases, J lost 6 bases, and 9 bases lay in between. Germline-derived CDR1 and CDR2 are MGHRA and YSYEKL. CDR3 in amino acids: CASSQISGEQYF. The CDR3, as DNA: TGCGCCAGCAGCCAGATTAGCGGCGAGCAGTACTTC.

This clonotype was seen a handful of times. The CDR3 loop reads CASSRTARSGNTIYF. CDR3 DNA: TGTGCCAGCAGTCGTACAGCCCGTTCTGGAAACACCATATATTTT. This chain connects TRBV27 to TRBJ1-3; D unresolved. The V gene's germline CDR1 is MNHEY and CDR2 SMNVEV (reference sequence). V dropped 5 bases and J dropped 1 base, with 12 bases sitting between them. The CDR3 spans 15 residues.

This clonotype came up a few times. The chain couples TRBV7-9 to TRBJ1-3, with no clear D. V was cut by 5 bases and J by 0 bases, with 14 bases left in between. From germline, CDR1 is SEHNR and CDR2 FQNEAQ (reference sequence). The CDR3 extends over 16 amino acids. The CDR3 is CASSTHPRSSGNTIYF. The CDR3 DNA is TGTGCCAGCAGCACCCACCCACGATCCTCTGGAAACACCATATATTTT.

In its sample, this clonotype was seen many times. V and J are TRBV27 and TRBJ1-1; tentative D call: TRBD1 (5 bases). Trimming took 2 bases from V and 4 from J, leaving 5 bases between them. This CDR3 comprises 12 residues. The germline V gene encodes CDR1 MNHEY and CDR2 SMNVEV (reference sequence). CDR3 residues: CASSLGATEAFF. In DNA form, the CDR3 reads TGTGCCAGCAGTTTAGGGGCCACTGAAGCTTTCTTT.

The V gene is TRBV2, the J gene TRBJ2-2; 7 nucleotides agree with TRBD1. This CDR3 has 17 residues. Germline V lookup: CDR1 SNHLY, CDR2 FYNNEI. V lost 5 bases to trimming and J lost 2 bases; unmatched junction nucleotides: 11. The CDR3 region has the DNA TGTGCCAGCAGTCCAAAGACAGGGCGGATCAACACCGGGGAGCTGTTTTTT. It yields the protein CASSPKTGRINTGELFF. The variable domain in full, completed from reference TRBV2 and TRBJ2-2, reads EPEVTQTPSHQVTQMGQEVILRCVPISNHLYFYWYRQILGQKVEFLVSFYNNEISEKSEIFDDQFSVERPDGSNFTLKIRSTKLEDSAMYFCASSPKTGRINTGELFFGEGSRLTVL.

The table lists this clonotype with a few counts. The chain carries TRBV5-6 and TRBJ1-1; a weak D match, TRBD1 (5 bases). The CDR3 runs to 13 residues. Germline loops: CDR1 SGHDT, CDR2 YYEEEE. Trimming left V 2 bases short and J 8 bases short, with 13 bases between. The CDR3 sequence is CASSFVQEGEAFF. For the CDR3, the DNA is TGTGCCAGCAGCTTTGTACAGGAGGGGGAAGCTTTCTTT.

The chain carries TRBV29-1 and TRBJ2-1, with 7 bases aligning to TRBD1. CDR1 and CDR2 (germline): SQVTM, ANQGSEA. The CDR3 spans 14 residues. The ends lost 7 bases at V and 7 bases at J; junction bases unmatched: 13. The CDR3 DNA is TGCAGCGCCAGTCCGGGACAGCGGAATAATGAGCAGTTCTTC. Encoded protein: CSASPGQRNNEQFF.

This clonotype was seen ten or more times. CDR3 region: CASQLDPGQVYEQYF. The CDR3 DNA reads TGCGCCAGCCAGCTTGACCCCGGACAGGTCTACGAGCAGTACTTC. J is TRBJ2-7 and V is TRBV5-1, with TRBD1 matching over 7 bases. Germline CDR1 and CDR2: SGHRS and YFSETQ. V dropped 7 bases and J dropped 3; count of bases not matched to a gene: 13. The CDR3 covers 15 residues.

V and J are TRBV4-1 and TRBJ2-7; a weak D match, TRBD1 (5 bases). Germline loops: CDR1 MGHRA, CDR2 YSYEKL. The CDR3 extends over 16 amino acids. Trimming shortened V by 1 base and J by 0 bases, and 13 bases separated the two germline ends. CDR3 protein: CASSQGGTGISYEQYF. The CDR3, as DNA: TGCGCCAGCAGCCAAGGGGGCACAGGTATCTCCTACGAGCAGTACTTC.

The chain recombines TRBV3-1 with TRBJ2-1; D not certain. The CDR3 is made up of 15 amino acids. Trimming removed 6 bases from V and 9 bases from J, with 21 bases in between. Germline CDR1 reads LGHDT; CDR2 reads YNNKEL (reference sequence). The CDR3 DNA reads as TGTGCCAGCAGGCCATCTCAGGACGGAATTCTTGAGCAGTTCTTC. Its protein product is CASRPSQDGILEQFF.

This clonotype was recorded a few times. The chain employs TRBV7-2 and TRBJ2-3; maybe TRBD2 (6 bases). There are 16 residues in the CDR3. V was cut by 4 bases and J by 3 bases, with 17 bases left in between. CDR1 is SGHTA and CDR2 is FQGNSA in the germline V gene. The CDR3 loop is CASSSQGRGRTDTQYF. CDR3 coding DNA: TGTGCCAGCAGCTCCCAAGGCAGAGGGAGGACAGATACGCAGTATTTT.

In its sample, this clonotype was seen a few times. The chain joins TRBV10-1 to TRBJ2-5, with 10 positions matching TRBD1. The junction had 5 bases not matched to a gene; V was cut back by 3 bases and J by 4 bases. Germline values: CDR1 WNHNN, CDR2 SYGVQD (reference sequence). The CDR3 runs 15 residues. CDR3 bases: TGCGCCAGCAGTGACCCGGGACAGGGGCGAGAGACCCAGTACTTC. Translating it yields CASSDPGQGRETQYF.

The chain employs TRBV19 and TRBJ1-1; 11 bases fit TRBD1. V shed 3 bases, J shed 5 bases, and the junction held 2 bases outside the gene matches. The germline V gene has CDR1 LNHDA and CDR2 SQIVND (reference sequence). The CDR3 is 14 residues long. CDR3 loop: CASSIGTGGTEAFF. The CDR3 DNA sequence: TGTGCCAGTAGTATCGGGACAGGGGGTACTGAAGCTTTCTTT.

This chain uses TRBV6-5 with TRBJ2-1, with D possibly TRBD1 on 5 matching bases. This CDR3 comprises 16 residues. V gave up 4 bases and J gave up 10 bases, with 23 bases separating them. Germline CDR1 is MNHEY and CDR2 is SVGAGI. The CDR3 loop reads CASSSAGSKKKGEQFF. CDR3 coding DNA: TGTGCCAGCAGTTCAGCCGGCTCAAAAAAGAAGGGGGAGCAGTTCTTC.

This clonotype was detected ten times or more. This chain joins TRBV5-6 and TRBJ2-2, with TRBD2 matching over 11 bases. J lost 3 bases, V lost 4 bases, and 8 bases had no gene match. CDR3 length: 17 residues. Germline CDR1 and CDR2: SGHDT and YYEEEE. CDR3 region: CASSAGLAAMDTGELFF. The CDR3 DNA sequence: TGTGCCAGCAGCGCGGGACTAGCGGCAATGGACACCGGGGAGCTGTTTTTT.

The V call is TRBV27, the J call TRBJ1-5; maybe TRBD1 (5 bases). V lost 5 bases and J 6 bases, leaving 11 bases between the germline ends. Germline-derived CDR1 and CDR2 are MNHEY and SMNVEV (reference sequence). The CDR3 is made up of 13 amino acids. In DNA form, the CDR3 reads TGTGCCAGCAGTCCAGGGATAGGTCAGCCCCAGCATTTT. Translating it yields CASSPGIGQPQHF.

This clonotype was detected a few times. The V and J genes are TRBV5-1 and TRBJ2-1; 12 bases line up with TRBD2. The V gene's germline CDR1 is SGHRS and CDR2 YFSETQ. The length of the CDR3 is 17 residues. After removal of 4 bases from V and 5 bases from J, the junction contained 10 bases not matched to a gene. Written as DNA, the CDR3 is TGCGCCAGCAGCCCCGAGTGGACTAGCGGGGACCACAATGAGCAGTTCTTC. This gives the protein CASSPEWTSGDHNEQFF.

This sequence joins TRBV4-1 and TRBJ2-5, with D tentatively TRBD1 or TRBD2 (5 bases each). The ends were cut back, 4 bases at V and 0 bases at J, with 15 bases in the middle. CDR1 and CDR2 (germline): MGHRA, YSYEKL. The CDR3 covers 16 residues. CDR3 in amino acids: CASSPPGRTHQETQYF. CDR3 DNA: TGCGCCAGCAGCCCCCCGGGGCGTACCCACCAAGAGACCCAGTACTTC.

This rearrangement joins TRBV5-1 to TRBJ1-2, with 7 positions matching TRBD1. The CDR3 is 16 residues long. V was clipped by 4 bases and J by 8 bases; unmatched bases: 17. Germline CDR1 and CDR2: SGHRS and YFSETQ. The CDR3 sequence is CASSALTSTGHDGYTF. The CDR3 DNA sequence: TGCGCCAGCAGCGCCTTAACGTCGACAGGGCATGACGGCTACACCTTC.

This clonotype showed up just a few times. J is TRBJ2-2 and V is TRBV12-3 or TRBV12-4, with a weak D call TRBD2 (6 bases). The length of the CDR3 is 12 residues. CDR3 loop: CAKQARERELFF. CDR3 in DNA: TGTGCTAAGCAAGCACGGGAGCGGGAGCTGTTTTTT.

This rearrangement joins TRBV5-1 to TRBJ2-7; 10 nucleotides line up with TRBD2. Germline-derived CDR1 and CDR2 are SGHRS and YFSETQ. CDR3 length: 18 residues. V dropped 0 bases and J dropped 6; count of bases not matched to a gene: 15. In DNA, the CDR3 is TGCGCCAGCAGCTTGGATGGATCTAGCGGGAGTGGAGGGCCCGAGCAGTACTTC. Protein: CASSLDGSSGSGGPEQYF.